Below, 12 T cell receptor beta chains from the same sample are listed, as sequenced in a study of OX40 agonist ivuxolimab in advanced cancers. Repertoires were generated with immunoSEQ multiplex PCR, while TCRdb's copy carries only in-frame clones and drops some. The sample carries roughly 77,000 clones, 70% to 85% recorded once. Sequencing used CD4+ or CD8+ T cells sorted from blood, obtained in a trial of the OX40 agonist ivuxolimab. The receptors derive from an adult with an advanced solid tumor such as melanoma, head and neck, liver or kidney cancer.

CDR3 sequence (DNA): TGTGCCAGCAGCGTAGGAAATAGCGGATACAATGAGCAGTTCTTC. Residues: CASSVGNSGYNEQFF. V gene TRBV9 combines with J gene TRBJ2-1, with D possibly being TRBD2 (6 bases). The length of the CDR3 is 15 residues. Germline CDR1 is SGDLS and CDR2 is YYNGEE. V was shortened by 0 bases and J by 4 bases, with 11 bases between the two germline ends. The whole variable domain, remainder taken from reference TRBV9 and TRBJ2-1, is DSGVTQTPKHLITATGQRVTLRCSPRSGDLSVYWYQQSLDQGLQFLIQYYNGEERAKGNILERFSAQQFPDLHSELNLSSLELGDSALYFCASSVGNSGYNEQFFGPGTRLTVL.

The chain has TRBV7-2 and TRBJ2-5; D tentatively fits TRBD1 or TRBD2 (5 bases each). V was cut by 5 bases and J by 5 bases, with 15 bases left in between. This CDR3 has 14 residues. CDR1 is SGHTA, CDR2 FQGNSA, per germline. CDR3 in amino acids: CASSVGTTGETQYF. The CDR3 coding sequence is TGTGCCAGCAGCGTCGGGACCACGGGGGAGACCCAGTACTTC.

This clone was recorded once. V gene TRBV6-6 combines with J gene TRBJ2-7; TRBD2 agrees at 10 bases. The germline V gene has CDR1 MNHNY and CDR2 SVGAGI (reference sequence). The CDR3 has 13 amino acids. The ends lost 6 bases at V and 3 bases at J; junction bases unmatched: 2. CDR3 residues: CASRGLADYEQYF. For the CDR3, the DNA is TGTGCCAGCAGAGGACTAGCGGACTACGAGCAGTACTTC.

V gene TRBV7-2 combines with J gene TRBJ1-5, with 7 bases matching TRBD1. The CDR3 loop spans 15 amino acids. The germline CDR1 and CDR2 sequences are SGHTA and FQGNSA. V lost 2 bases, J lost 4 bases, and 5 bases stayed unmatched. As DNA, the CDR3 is TGTGCCAGCAGCTTAAGGGGGACAGAGAATCAGCCCCAGCATTTT. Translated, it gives CASSLRGTENQPQHF.

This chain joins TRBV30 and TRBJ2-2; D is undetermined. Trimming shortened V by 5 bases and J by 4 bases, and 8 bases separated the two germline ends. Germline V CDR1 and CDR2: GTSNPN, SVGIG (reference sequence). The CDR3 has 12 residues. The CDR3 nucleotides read TGTGCCTGGTCGTACGGCACCGGGGAGCTGTTTTTT. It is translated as CAWSYGTGELFF.

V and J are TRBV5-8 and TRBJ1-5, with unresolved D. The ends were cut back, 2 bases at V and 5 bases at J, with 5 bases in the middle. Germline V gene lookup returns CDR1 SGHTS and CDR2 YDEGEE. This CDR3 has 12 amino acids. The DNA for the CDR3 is TGTGCCAGCAGCTTATGGGATCAGCCCCAGCATTTT. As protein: CASSLWDQPQHF.

The CDR3 nucleotides read TGTGCCAGCAGGGACCAGAGGGACACCGGGGAGCTGTTTTTT. Translation: CASRDQRDTGELFF. The chain combines TRBV2 with TRBJ2-2; possibly TRBD2 for D (5 bases). This CDR3 is 14 amino acids long. The germline V and J ends were trimmed by 6 bases and 3 bases, with 11 bases remaining between them. Germline CDR1 is SNHLY and CDR2 is FYNNEI. Variable domain in full (rest from reference TRBV2 and TRBJ2-2): EPEVTQTPSHQVTQMGQEVILRCVPISNHLYFYWYRQILGQKVEFLVSFYNNEISEKSEIFDDQFSVERPDGSNFTLKIRSTKLEDSAMYFCASRDQRDTGELFFGEGSRLTVL.

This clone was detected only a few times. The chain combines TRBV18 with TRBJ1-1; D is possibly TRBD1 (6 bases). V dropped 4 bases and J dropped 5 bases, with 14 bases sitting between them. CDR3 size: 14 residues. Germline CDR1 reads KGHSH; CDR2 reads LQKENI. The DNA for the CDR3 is TGTGCCAGCTCACGCTCGGGGGGCTGGACTGAAGCTTTCTTT. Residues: CASSRSGGWTEAFF.

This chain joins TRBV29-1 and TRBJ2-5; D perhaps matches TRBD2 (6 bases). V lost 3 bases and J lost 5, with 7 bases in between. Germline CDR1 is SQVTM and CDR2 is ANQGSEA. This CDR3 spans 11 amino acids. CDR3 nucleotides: TGCAGCGTTGATGGGGGGGAGACCCAGTACTTC. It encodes CSVDGGETQYF. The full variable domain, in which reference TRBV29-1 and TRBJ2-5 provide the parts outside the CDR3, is SAVISQKPSRDICQRGTSLTIQCQVDSQVTMMFWYRQQPGQSLTLIATANQGSEATYESGFVIDKFPISRPNLTFSTLTVSNMSPEDSSIYLCSVDGGETQYFGPGTRLLVL.

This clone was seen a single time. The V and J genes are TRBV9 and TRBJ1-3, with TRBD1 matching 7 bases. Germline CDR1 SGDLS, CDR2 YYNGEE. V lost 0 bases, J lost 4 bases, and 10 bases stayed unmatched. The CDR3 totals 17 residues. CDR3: CASSVEDRRRSGNTIYF. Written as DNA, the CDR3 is TGTGCCAGCAGCGTAGAGGACAGGAGACGCTCGGGAAACACCATATATTTT.

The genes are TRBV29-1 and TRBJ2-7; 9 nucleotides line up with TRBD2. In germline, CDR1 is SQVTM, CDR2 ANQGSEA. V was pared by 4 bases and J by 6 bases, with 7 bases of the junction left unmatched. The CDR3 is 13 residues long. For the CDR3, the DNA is TGCAGCGTTGTCGGCGGGAGGGCCAGCGAGCAGTACTTC. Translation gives CSVVGGRASEQYF.

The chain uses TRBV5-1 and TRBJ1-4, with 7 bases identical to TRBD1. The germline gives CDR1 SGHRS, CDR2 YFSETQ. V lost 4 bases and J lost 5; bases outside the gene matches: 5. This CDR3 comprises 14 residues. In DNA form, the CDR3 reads TGCGCCAGCAGCGGAGGGACAGCGAATGAAAAACTGTTTTTT. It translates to CASSGGTANEKLFF. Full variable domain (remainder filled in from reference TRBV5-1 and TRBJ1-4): KAGVTQTPRYLIKTRGQQVTLSCSPISGHRSVSWYQQTPGQGLQFLFEYFSETQRNKGNFPGRFSGRQFSNSRSEMNVSTLELGDSALYLCASSGGTANEKLFFGSGTQLSVL.